This T cell receptor beta chain was observed in a study of blood T cell repertoires in COVID-19. Turning to the study itself: Samples came from the United States, Italy and Spain, spanning acute and convalescent COVID-19.

The germline V gene has CDR1 WSHSY and CDR2 SAAADI. The CDR3 spans 13 residues. Trimming took off 7 bases at V and 5 bases at J, with 14 bases between the two ends. In the original workflow: Reference gene primer amplification yielded estimated nucleated cell counts. Data came from immunoSEQ multiplex PCR; TCRdb stores just in-frame clones and leaves some out. The D gene and trimming were derived from the DNA, and the V and J assignments and clone size from that table. The sample lists under 30,000 clones, 92% seen once, with approximately 2.5% in the top ten. The sequencing sample was made of peripheral blood. The chain has TRBV10-2 and TRBJ1-1; D might be TRBD1 (5 bases). The TCR sequence derives from a man in his fifties or sixties with active COVID-19. CDR3 sequence: CASKQGISTEAFF. CDR3 sequence (DNA): TGCGCCAGCAAGCAGGGAATCTCTACTGAAGCTTTCTTT.